This T cell receptor beta chain derives from a study of T-cell reconstitution after alpha-beta-depleted transplantation in children. The authors prepared the TCRbeta library with unique molecular identifiers. TCRdb recomputed calls from the PCR reads with MiXCR, one row per CDR3 protein. The sample has about 110,000 distinct CDR3 sequences, 10% seen once. The V end was cut by 2 bases, the J end by 5 bases, with 10 bases between. Germline lookup yields CDR1 SGHNT and CDR2 YENEEA. This CDR3 region has 13 residues. This clonotype was recorded a few times. The antigen remains undetermined. Study-level findings and limits: A year post-transplant, T-cell counts and diversity derived mostly from newly produced T cells. Roughly two months post-transplant, alpha-beta T cells reportedly originated from several hundred graft clones that had expanded.

The sample in question was PBMCs, obtained before TCRalphabeta/CD19-depleted stem cell transplant. The rearrangement links TRBV11-3 to TRBJ2-7, with unresolved D. This receptor was identified in a boy aged 2 to 9 with acute lymphoblastic leukemia, due to receive a stem cell transplant. As DNA, the CDR3 is TGTGCCAGCAGCTTACGCCCCAGCCACGAGCAGTACTTC. Protein product: CASSLRPSHEQYF. Looking up the rest from reference TRBV11-3 and TRBJ2-7 gives the full variable domain: EAGVVQSPRYKIIEKKQPVAFWCNPISGHNTLYWYLQNLGQGPELLIRYENEEAVDDSQLPKDRFSAERLKGVDSTLKIQPAELGDSAVYLCASSLRPSHEQYFGPGTRLTVT.